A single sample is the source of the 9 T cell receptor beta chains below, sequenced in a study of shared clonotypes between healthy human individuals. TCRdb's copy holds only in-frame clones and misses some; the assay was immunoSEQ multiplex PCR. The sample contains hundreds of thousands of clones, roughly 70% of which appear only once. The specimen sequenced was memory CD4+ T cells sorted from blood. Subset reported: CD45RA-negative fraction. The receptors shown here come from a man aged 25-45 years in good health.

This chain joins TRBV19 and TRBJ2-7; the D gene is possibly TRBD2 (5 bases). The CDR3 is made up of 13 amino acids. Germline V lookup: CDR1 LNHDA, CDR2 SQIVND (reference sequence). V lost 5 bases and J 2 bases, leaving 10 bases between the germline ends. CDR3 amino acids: CASSERRTYEQYF. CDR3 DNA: TGTGCCAGTAGTGAGAGGAGGACCTACGAGCAGTACTTC.

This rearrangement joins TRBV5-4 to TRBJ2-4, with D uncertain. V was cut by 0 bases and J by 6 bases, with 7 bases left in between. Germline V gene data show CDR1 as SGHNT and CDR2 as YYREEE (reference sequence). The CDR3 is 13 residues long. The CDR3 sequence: CASSLGGGNIQYF. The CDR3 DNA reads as TGTGCCAGCAGCTTGGGAGGTGGAAACATTCAGTACTTC.

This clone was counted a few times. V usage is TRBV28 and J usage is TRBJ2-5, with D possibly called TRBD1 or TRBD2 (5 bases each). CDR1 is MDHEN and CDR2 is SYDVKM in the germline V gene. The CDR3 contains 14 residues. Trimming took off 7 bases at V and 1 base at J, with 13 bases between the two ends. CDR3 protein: CASNILGAQETQYF. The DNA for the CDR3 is TGTGCCAGCAACATACTAGGGGCCCAAGAGACCCAGTACTTC.

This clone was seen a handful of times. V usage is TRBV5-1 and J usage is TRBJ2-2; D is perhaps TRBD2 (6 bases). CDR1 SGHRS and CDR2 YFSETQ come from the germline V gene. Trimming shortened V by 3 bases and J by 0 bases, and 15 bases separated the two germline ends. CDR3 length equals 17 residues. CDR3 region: CASSSNSGGSNTGELFF. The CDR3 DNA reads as TGCGCCAGCAGCTCCAATAGCGGAGGGTCGAACACCGGGGAGCTGTTTTTT.

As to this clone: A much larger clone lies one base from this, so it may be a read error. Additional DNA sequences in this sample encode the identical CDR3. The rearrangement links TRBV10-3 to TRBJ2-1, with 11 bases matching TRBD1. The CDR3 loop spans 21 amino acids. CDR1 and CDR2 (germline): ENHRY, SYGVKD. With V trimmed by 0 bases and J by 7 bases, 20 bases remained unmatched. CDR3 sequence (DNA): TGTGCCATCAGTGAGTCGGGGACAGGGGGATTAGCGGGAGCCAAGAGGAATGAGCAGTTCTTC. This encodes CAISESGTGGLAGAKRNEQFF.

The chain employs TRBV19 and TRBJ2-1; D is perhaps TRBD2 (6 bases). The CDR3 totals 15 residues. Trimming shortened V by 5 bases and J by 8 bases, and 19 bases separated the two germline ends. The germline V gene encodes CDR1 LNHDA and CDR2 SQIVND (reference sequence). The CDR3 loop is CASSLAASGPHEQFF. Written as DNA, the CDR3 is TGTGCCAGTAGTTTAGCGGCCTCGGGACCACATGAGCAGTTCTTC.

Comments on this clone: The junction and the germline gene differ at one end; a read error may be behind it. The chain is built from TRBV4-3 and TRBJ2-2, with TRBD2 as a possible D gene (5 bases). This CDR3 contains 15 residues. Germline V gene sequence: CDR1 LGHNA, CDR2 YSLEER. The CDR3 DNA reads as TGCGCCAGCAGCCAAGCAAGACCGAACACCGGGAAGCTGTTTTTT. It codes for CASSQARPNTGKLFF.

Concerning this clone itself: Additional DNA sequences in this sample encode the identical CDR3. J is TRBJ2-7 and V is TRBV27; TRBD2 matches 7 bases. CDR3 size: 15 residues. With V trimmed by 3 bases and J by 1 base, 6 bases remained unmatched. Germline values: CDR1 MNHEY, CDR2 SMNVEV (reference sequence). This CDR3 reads CASSLREGGSYEQYF. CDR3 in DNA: TGTGCCAGCAGTTTGAGAGAGGGAGGGTCCTACGAGCAGTACTTC.

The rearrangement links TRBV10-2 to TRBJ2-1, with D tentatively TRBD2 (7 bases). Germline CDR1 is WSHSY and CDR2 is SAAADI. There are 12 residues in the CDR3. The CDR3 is CAGGGSYNEQFF. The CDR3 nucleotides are TGCGCAGGGGGGGGTTCCTACAATGAGCAGTTCTTC.